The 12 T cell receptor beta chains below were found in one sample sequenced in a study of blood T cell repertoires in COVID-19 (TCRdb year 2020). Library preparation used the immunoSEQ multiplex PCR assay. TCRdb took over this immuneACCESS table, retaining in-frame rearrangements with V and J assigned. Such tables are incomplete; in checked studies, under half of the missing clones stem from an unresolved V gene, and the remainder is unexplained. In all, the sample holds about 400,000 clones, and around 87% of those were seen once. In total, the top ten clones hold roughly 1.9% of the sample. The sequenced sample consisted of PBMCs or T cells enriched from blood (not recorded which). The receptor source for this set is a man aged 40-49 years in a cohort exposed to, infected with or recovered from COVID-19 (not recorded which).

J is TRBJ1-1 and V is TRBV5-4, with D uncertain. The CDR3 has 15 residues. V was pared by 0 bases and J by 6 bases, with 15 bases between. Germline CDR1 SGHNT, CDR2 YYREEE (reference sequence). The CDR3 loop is CASSLDGRRVAEAFF. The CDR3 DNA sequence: TGTGCCAGCAGCTTGGATGGTCGTCGGGTTGCTGAAGCTTTCTTT.

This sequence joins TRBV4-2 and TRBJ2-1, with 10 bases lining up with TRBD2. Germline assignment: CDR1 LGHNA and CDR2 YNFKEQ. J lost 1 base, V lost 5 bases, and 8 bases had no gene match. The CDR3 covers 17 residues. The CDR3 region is CASSSTGLAESYNEQFF. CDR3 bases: TGTGCCAGCAGCTCTACCGGACTAGCGGAATCCTACAATGAGCAGTTCTTC.

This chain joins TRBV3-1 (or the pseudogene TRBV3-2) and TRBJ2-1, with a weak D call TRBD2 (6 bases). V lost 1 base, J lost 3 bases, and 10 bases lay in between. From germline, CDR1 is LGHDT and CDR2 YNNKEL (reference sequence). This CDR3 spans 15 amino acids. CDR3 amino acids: CASSQAGVHYNEQFF. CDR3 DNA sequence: TGTGCCAGCAGCCAAGCGGGGGTTCACTACAATGAGCAGTTCTTC.

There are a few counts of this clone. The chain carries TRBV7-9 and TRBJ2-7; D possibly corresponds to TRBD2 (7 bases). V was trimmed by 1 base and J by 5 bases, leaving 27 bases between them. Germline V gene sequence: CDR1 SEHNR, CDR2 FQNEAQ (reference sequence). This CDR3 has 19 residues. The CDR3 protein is CASSLVQVSGRGPGNEQYF. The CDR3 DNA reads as TGTGCCAGCAGCTTAGTGCAGGTCTCCGGGCGGGGGCCAGGGAACGAGCAGTACTTC. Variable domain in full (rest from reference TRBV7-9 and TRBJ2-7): DTGVSQNPRHKITKRGQNVTFRCDPISEHNRLYWYRQTLGQGPEFLTYFQNEAQLEKSRLLSDRFSAERPKGSFSTLEIQRTEQGDSAMYLCASSLVQVSGRGPGNEQYFGPGTRLTVT.

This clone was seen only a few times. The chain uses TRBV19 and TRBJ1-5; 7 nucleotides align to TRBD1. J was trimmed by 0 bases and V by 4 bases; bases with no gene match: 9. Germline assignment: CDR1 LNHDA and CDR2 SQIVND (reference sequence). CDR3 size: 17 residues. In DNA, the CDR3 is TGTGCCAGTAGTACACAACACGACAGGGTTAGCAATCAGCCCCAGCATTTT. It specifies CASSTQHDRVSNQPQHF. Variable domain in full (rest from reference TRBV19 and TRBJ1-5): DGGITQSPKYLFRKEGQNVTLSCEQNLNHDAMYWYRQDPGQGLRLIYYSQIVNDFQKGDIAEGYSVSREKKESFPLTVTSAQKNPTAFYLCASSTQHDRVSNQPQHFGDGTRLSIL.

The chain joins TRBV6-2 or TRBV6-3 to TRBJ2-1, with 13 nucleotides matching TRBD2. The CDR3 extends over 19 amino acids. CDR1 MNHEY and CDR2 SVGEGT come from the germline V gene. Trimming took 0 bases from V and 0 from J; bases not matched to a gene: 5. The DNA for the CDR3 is TGTGCCAGCAGTTACTCGCCACTAGCGGGAGGGCCCTCCTACAATGAGCAGTTCTTC. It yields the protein CASSYSPLAGGPSYNEQFF.

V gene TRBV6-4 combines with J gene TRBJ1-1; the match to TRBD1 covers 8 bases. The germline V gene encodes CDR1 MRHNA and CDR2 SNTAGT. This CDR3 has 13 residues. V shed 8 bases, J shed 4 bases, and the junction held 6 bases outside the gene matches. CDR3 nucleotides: TGTGCCAGCCGATACAGGGGGGGCACTGAAGCTTTCTTT. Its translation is CASRYRGGTEAFF.

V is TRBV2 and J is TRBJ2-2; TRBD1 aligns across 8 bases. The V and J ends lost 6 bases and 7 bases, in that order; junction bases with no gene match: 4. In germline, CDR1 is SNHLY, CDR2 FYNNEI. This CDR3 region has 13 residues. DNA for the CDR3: TGTGCCAGCAGGACAGGGGATAGCGGGGAGCTGTTTTTT. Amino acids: CASRTGDSGELFF.

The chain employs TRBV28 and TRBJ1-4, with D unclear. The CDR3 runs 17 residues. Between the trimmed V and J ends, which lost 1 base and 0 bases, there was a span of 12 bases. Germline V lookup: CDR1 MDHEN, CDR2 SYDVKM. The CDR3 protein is CASSLLRGTATNEKLFF. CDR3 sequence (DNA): TGTGCCAGCAGTTTATTACGAGGAACCGCAACTAATGAAAAACTGTTTTTT.

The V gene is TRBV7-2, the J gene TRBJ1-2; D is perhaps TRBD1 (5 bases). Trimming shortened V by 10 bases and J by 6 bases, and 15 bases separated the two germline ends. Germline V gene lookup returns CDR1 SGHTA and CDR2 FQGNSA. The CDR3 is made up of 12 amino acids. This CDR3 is CANRRGYDGYTF. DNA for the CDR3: TGTGCCAACCGTAGGGGCTATGATGGCTACACCTTC. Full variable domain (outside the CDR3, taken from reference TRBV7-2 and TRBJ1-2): GAGVSQSPSNKVTEKGKDVELRCDPISGHTALYWYRQSLGQGLEFLIYFQGNSAPDKSGLPSDRFSAERTGGSVSTLTIQRTQQEDSAVYLCANRRGYDGYTFGSGTRLTVV.

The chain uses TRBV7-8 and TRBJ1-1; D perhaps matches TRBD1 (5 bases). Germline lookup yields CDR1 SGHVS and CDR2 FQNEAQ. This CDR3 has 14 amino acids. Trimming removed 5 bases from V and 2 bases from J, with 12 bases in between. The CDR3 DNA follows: TGTGCCAGCAGCCAATCGACAGTAAACACTGAAGCTTTCTTT. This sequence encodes CASSQSTVNTEAFF.

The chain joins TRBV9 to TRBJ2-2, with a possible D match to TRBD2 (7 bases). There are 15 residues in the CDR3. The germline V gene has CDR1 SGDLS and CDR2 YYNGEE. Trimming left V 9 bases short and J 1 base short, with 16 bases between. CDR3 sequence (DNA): TGTGCCACACCGGGGGGCACCTTGAACACCGGGGAGCTGTTTTTT. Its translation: CATPGGTLNTGELFF.